This T cell receptor beta chain is drawn from a study of T cells in Graves' hyperthyroidism and ophthalmopathy. This CDR3 has 14 residues. Trimming pared 5 bases from V and 6 bases from J, leaving 16 bases between. Germline CDR1 SGHAT, CDR2 FQNNGV. Comments on this clonotype: Its antigen is currently unknown.

Thyroid ultrasound, orbital computed tomography, clinical symptoms, and serum thyroxine and TRAb underpinned diagnoses. Cells are PBMCs isolated from around 9.4 ml of fresh blood. General study findings and limits: Ophthalmopathy could be told apart from stable hyperthyroidism with a 13 V-J model.

Authors of the study amplified TCR beta CDR3 regions from RNA transcripts. The study used the HTBI primer set for a first-round RT-PCR of the TCR CDR3. TCRdb re-called the multiplex PCR reads through MiXCR, storing one row per CDR3 protein. The repertoire has 90,000 to 120,000 distinct CDR3 sequences, about a sixth of them found once; the top ten carry 42%. The material sequenced was blood. The origin of this receptor is a woman between 45 and 60 years old with Graves' hyperthyroidism. This sequence joins TRBV11-2 and TRBJ1-1, with D uncertain. This CDR3 reads CASSPSLVGAEAFF. The CDR3 region has the DNA TGTGCCAGCAGCCCTAGCCTGGTTGGGGCTGAAGCTTTCTTT.